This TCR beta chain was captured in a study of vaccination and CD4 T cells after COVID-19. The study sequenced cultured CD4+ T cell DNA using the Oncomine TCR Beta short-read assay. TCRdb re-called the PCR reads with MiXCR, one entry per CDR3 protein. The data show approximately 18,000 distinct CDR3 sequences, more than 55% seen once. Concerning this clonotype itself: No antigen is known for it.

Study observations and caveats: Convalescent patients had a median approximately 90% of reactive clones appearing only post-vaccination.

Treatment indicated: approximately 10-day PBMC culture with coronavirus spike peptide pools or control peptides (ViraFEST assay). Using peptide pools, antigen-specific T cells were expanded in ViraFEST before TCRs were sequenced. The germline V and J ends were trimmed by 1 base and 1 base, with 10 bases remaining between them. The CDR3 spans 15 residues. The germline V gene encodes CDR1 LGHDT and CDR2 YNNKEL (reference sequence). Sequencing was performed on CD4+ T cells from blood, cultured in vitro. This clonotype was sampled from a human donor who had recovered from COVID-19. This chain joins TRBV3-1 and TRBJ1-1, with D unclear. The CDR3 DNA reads TGTGCCAGCAGCCAAGGTTGGCAGGCGAACACTGAAGCTTTCTTT. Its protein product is CASSQGWQANTEAFF.